A selection of T cell receptor beta chains follows, all from one sample in a study of OX40 agonist ivuxolimab in advanced cancers. Clones were sequenced by immunoSEQ multiplex PCR, and TCRdb holds only the in-frame ones, with some missing. The table has some 95,000 clones, roughly 89% seen once. The sequencing used CD4+ or CD8+ T cells sorted from blood, collected in a trial of the OX40 agonist ivuxolimab. These receptors originate from an adult with an advanced solid tumor such as melanoma, head and neck, liver or kidney cancer. Each CDR3 is given with its conserved first and last residue. The D gene is left open where the match is weak.

V gene: TRBV6-5; D gene: -; J gene: TRBJ1-2; CDR3 protein: CASSKLGDGYTF
V gene: TRBV2; D gene: -; J gene: TRBJ2-3; CDR3 protein: CASSLGPAATQDTQYF
V gene: TRBV7-2; D gene: -; J gene: TRBJ1-2; CDR3 protein: CASSLVLNYGYTF
V gene: TRBV19; D gene: TRBD1; J gene: TRBJ2-7; CDR3 protein: CASSPRDRGTSYEQYF
V gene: TRBV4-1; D gene: -; J gene: TRBJ1-2; CDR3 protein: CASSDPPMYGYTF
V gene: TRBV7-3; D gene: -; J gene: TRBJ2-5; CDR3 protein: CASSPQLGQETQYF
V gene: TRBV19; D gene: TRBD1; J gene: TRBJ2-1; CDR3 protein: CASSIDSGTADNEQFF
V gene: TRBV5-1; D gene: -; J gene: TRBJ2-7; CDR3 protein: CASSATGTASYEQYF
V gene: TRBV7-8; D gene: -; J gene: TRBJ2-7; CDR3 protein: CASSFLGDTGEQYF
V gene: TRBV5-1; D gene: -; J gene: TRBJ2-2; CDR3 protein: CASRVQNTGELFF
V gene: TRBV27; D gene: -; J gene: TRBJ2-5; CDR3 protein: CASSATGPETQYF
V gene: TRBV7-6; D gene: TRBD2; J gene: TRBJ2-7; CDR3 protein: CASSQGLVYEQYF
V gene: TRBV5-4; D gene: -; J gene: TRBJ1-1; CDR3 protein: CASSHGGGNTEAFF
V gene: TRBV19; D gene: TRBD1; J gene: TRBJ2-7; CDR3 protein: CASRQRDSTYEQYF
V gene: TRBV5-6; D gene: TRBD1; J gene: TRBJ2-7; CDR3 protein: CASSPDRVSYEQYF
V gene: TRBV6-5; D gene: TRBD2; J gene: TRBJ2-7; CDR3 protein: CASSPPGTRGFEQYF
V gene: TRBV6-5; D gene: -; J gene: TRBJ1-3; CDR3 protein: CASSYRGKFSGNTIYF
V gene: TRBV7-6; D gene: -; J gene: TRBJ2-7; CDR3 protein: CASSWGENTGQAQYF
V gene: TRBV7-9; D gene: TRBD1; J gene: TRBJ1-5; CDR3 protein: CASSPGQGAPQPQHF
V gene: TRBV7-2; D gene: -; J gene: TRBJ2-3; CDR3 protein: CASSLDRQDTQYF
V gene: TRBV11-3; D gene: TRBD1; J gene: TRBJ2-1; CDR3 protein: CASSLDRGGYNEQFF
V gene: TRBV7-9; D gene: -; J gene: TRBJ2-3; CDR3 protein: CASSLAGADTQYF
V gene: TRBV6-6; D gene: -; J gene: TRBJ1-1; CDR3 protein: CASSLSYGGTEAFF
V gene: TRBV4-2; D gene: TRBD2; J gene: TRBJ2-5; CDR3 protein: CASSQDGPSASGGGETQYF
V gene: TRBV5-1; D gene: TRBD1; J gene: TRBJ2-2; CDR3 protein: CASSWDRGNTGELFF
V gene: TRBV6-5; D gene: TRBD1; J gene: TRBJ1-1; CDR3 protein: CASSAEQGVRAFF
V gene: TRBV2; D gene: -; J gene: TRBJ2-7; CDR3 protein: CASSEARSFSYEQYF
V gene: TRBV6-5; D gene: -; J gene: TRBJ1-3; CDR3 protein: CASSLGDASSGNTIYF
V gene: TRBV10-3; D gene: TRBD2; J gene: TRBJ2-5; CDR3 protein: CAISPGTSGGTKETQYF
V gene: TRBV7-2; D gene: TRBD1; J gene: TRBJ1-6; CDR3 protein: CASSSQTGTNTPLHF
V gene: TRBV11-3; D gene: TRBD1; J gene: TRBJ2-7; CDR3 protein: CASSLRSGQDISYEQYF
V gene: TRBV6-1; D gene: -; J gene: TRBJ1-2; CDR3 protein: CASTPNGGVAYGYTF
V gene: TRBV18; D gene: TRBD1; J gene: TRBJ2-7; CDR3 protein: CASSLPGQTYEQYF
V gene: TRBV18; D gene: -; J gene: TRBJ2-5; CDR3 protein: CASSPGPDGGKETQYF
V gene: TRBV19; D gene: -; J gene: TRBJ2-7; CDR3 protein: CASSIRGQSYEQYF
V gene: TRBV19; D gene: -; J gene: TRBJ1-1; CDR3 protein: CASSDRRNTEAFF
V gene: TRBV29-1; D gene: -; J gene: TRBJ2-3; CDR3 protein: CSVDPSAIGGDTQYF
V gene: TRBV5-4; D gene: -; J gene: TRBJ2-5; CDR3 protein: CASSKGLVQETQYF
V gene: TRBV6-6; D gene: -; J gene: TRBJ1-1; CDR3 protein: CASSQDPGRTEAFF
V gene: TRBV7-8; D gene: TRBD1; J gene: TRBJ1-1; CDR3 protein: CASSFTGGAEAFF
V gene: TRBV18; D gene: -; J gene: TRBJ2-5; CDR3 protein: CASSPPQPQETQYF
V gene: TRBV9; D gene: TRBD2; J gene: TRBJ2-3; CDR3 protein: CASSLAGGYQGTQYF
V gene: TRBV7-9; D gene: -; J gene: TRBJ2-4; CDR3 protein: CASSPDLLLAKNIQYF
V gene: TRBV7-9; D gene: -; J gene: TRBJ2-5; CDR3 protein: CASSSRWGIQETQYF
V gene: TRBV11-2; D gene: -; J gene: TRBJ1-4; CDR3 protein: CASSLTKGIPATNEKLFF
V gene: TRBV7-3; D gene: -; J gene: TRBJ1-1; CDR3 protein: CASSLYENTEAFF
V gene: TRBV6-1; D gene: -; J gene: TRBJ2-2; CDR3 protein: CASSERAPGELFF
V gene: TRBV9; D gene: -; J gene: TRBJ2-3; CDR3 protein: CASSVVVDTQYF
V gene: TRBV5-1; D gene: -; J gene: TRBJ2-3; CDR3 protein: CASTRGGTGSTDTQYF
V gene: TRBV5-1; D gene: -; J gene: TRBJ2-1; CDR3 protein: CASSLGTVNNEQFF
V gene: TRBV15; D gene: -; J gene: TRBJ1-5; CDR3 protein: CATSRDKAGRGVQPQHF
V gene: TRBV7-2; D gene: -; J gene: TRBJ2-1; CDR3 protein: CASSSMSGAYNEQFF
V gene: TRBV27; D gene: -; J gene: TRBJ1-5; CDR3 protein: CASSLQGRNNQPQHF
V gene: TRBV6-6; D gene: -; J gene: TRBJ1-2; CDR3 protein: CASSSNTPRRGSTF
V gene: TRBV9; D gene: -; J gene: TRBJ1-1; CDR3 protein: CASSPGRRDTEAFF
V gene: TRBV11-2; D gene: -; J gene: TRBJ2-3; CDR3 protein: CASSTGDTQYF
V gene: TRBV5-4; D gene: -; J gene: TRBJ2-7; CDR3 protein: CASSNAGYEQYF